The source of this TCR beta chain is a study of blood T cell repertoires in COVID-19. Germline V lookup: CDR1 GTSNPN, CDR2 SVGIG (reference sequence). This CDR3 region has 13 residues. Trimming took 3 bases from V and 6 from J; bases not matched to a gene: 4. The method was immunoSEQ multiplex PCR; TCRdb's version includes in-frame clones alone and lacks a portion of them. The table lists 300,000 to 400,000 clones, 88% of them singletons. Seattle cases were enrolled at active infection and followed longitudinally. V gene TRBV30 combines with J gene TRBJ2-2; 7 bases line up with TRBD2. The sequencing input was peripheral blood. This sequence originates from a woman aged 25 to 39 with COVID-19, enrolled during active disease. The CDR3 DNA is TGTGCCTGGAGCCCAACTAGCGCCGGGGAGCTGTTTTTT. Translating gives CAWSPTSAGELFF. The entire variable domain, with the rest obtained from reference TRBV30 and TRBJ2-2, is as follows: SQTIHQWPATLVQPVGSPLSLECTVEGTSNPNLYWYRQAAGRGLQLLFYSVGIGQISSEVPQNLSASRPQDRQFILSSKKLLLSDSGFYLCAWSPTSAGELFFGEGSRLTVL.